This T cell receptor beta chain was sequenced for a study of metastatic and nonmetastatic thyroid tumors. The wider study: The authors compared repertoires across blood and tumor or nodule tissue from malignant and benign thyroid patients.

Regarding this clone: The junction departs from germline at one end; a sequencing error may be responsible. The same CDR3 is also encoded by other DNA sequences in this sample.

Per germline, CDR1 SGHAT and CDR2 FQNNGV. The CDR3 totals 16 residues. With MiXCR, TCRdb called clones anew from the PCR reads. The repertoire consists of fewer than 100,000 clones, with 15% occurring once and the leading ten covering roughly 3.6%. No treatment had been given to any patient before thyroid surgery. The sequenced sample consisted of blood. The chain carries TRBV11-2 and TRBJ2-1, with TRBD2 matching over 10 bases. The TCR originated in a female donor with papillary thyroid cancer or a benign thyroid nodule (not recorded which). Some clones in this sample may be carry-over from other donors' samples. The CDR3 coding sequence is TGTGCCAGCAGTTTTTTGGCTAGCGGGGGCCTGGATGAGCAGTTCTTT. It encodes CASSFLASGGLDEQFF.